Presented here are 23 T cell receptor beta chains from one specimen sequenced in a study of blood T cell repertoires in COVID-19. Sequenced by immunoSEQ multiplex PCR; TCRdb stores in-frame clones only, minus some. The top ten clones hold approximately 9.4% of a sample with 200,000 to 300,000 clones, roughly 86% of them seen once. The sample taken for sequencing was peripheral blood. These receptors originate from a man aged 40-55 years who had recovered from COVID-19.

The gene calls are TRBV12-3 or TRBV12-4 and TRBJ1-4, with D tentatively TRBD1 (6 bases). This CDR3 contains 11 residues. Trimming took off 5 bases at V and 13 bases at J, with 11 bases between the two ends. The chain's CDR3 is CASSPGVALFF. CDR3 sequence (DNA): TGTGCCAGCAGTCCAGGGGTGGCACTGTTTTTT.

The chain is built from TRBV6-5 and TRBJ2-5; D might be TRBD1 (6 bases). This CDR3 is built from 13 residues. V lost 6 bases and J 4 bases, leaving 12 bases between the germline ends. Germline V gene sequence: CDR1 MNHEY, CDR2 SVGAGI. The CDR3 DNA sequence: TGTGCCAGCAGCTCTACAGGGACAGAGACCCAGTACTTC. Residues: CASSSTGTETQYF.

This sequence joins TRBV7-8 and TRBJ2-2; 9 bases fit TRBD2. After removal of 2 bases from V and 8 bases from J, the junction contained 9 bases not matched to a gene. This CDR3 comprises 16 residues. Germline CDR1 reads SGHVS; CDR2 reads FQNEAQ. In DNA form, the CDR3 reads TGTGCCAGCAGCTTAATTTCTAGCGGGGTCGGGGGGGAGCTGTTTTTT. This codes for CASSLISSGVGGELFF.

The gene calls are TRBV18 and TRBJ2-7, with 9 bases that match TRBD2. Germline V gene data show CDR1 as KGHSH and CDR2 as LQKENI. The CDR3 sequence is 16 residues long. V was clipped by 4 bases and J by 2 bases; unmatched bases: 9. The CDR3, as DNA: TGTGCCAGCTCACGTTCTAGCGGGGTGATCGCCTACGAGCAGTACTTC. This gives the protein CASSRSSGVIAYEQYF.

This clone was picked up one time. The rearrangement joins TRBV5-5 to TRBJ1-1; D is ambiguous. CDR3 length: 17 residues. Germline CDR1 SGHKS, CDR2 YYEKEE (reference sequence). V was cut by 0 bases and J by 1 base, with 16 bases left in between. CDR3 protein: CASSLALSVPKNTEAFF. In nucleotides, the CDR3 is TGTGCCAGCAGCTTGGCCTTGTCGGTACCCAAGAACACTGAAGCTTTCTTT.

J is TRBJ2-1 and V is TRBV7-2; 7 nucleotides agree with TRBD2. The CDR3 extends over 16 amino acids. Trimming at V came to 1 base and at J to 0 bases, leaving 3 bases not matched to a gene. Germline CDR1 is SGHTA and CDR2 is FQGNSA. As DNA, the CDR3 is TGTGCCAGCAGCTTAGTGGGGGGGGACTCCTACAATGAGCAGTTCTTC. Protein sequence: CASSLVGGDSYNEQFF.

The chain combines TRBV11-2 with TRBJ2-2; 7 nucleotides line up with TRBD1. The CDR3 consists of 15 residues. V was clipped by 5 bases and J by 3 bases; unmatched bases: 6. Looked up from germline, CDR1 is SGHAT and CDR2 is FQNNGV. This CDR3 reads CASSKLTGDTGELFF. CDR3 DNA sequence: TGTGCCAGCAGCAAACTAACAGGGGACACCGGGGAGCTGTTTTTT.

CDR3 DNA sequence: TGTGCCAGCAGCAGTGAGGGACTAGCGGGCTACGAGCAGTACTTC. Residues: CASSSEGLAGYEQYF. The chain links TRBV5-8 to TRBJ2-7, with 12 bases matching TRBD2. The CDR3 spans 15 residues. V shed 4 bases, J shed 3 bases, and the junction held 5 bases outside the gene matches. Germline lookup yields CDR1 SGHTS and CDR2 YDEGEE.

This clone was recorded once. V gene TRBV9 combines with J gene TRBJ1-2; the match to TRBD1 covers 7 bases. Trimming at V came to 3 bases and at J to 2 bases, leaving 7 bases not matched to a gene. Germline CDR1 reads SGDLS; CDR2 reads YYNGEE. The CDR3 has 15 residues. The CDR3 is CASSDLLTGNYGYTF. The CDR3 DNA sequence: TGTGCCAGCAGCGACCTCCTGACAGGGAACTATGGCTACACCTTC.

This clone showed up just once. V usage is TRBV4-2 and J usage is TRBJ1-6; D unclear. Trimming removed 1 base at V and 16 bases at J, with 20 bases between. The germline V gene encodes CDR1 LGHNA and CDR2 YNFKEQ. This CDR3 is 15 amino acids long. This chain's CDR3 is CASSQAFLTRSQLHF. CDR3 nucleotide sequence: TGTGCCAGCAGCCAAGCCTTTCTCACGCGGTCTCAGCTCCACTTT.

The chain carries TRBV2 and TRBJ2-2; 16 bases match TRBD2. The CDR3 spans 20 residues. Trimming at V came to 8 bases and at J to 4 bases, leaving 16 bases not matched to a gene. Germline V gene sequence: CDR1 SNHLY, CDR2 FYNNEI. This chain's CDR3 is CASASIPGLAGGRITGELFF. The DNA of the CDR3 is TGTGCCAGCGCCTCAATTCCGGGACTAGCGGGGGGGCGTATCACCGGGGAGCTGTTTTTT. Together with reference TRBV2 and TRBJ2-2, the CDR3 gives the full variable domain: EPEVTQTPSHQVTQMGQEVILRCVPISNHLYFYWYRQILGQKVEFLVSFYNNEISEKSEIFDDQFSVERPDGSNFTLKIRSTKLEDSAMYFCASASIPGLAGGRITGELFFGEGSRLTVL.

The J gene is TRBJ2-3, the V gene TRBV5-1, with TRBD2 matching over 10 bases. The CDR3 covers 16 residues. Germline V lookup: CDR1 SGHRS, CDR2 YFSETQ. V dropped 0 bases and J dropped 4; count of bases not matched to a gene: 5. This CDR3 is CASSLALAGAADTQYF. The CDR3 DNA follows: TGCGCCAGCAGCTTGGCCCTAGCGGGAGCGGCAGATACGCAGTATTTT.

Only one count was recorded for this clone. This sequence joins TRBV6-2 or TRBV6-3 and TRBJ2-7; D is ambiguous. Germline values: CDR1 MNHEY, CDR2 SVGEGT. Trimming took 5 bases from V and 6 from J, leaving 8 bases between them. CDR3 length: 11 residues. The CDR3 nucleotides are TGTGCCAGCAGTACATCCGCCGAGCAGTACTTC. Translating it yields CASSTSAEQYF.

The genes are TRBV5-5 and TRBJ1-3; 7 bases fit TRBD1. The CDR3 loop spans 16 amino acids. The trim removed 4 bases at V and 4 bases at J, leaving 11 bases unmatched. CDR1 is SGHKS and CDR2 is YYEKEE in the germline V gene (reference sequence). CDR3 in amino acids: CASSGRGQLAGNTIYF. In DNA, the CDR3 is TGTGCCAGCAGCGGGCGGGGACAGCTGGCAGGAAACACCATATATTTT. The whole variable domain, remainder taken from reference TRBV5-5 and TRBJ1-3, is DAGVTQSPTHLIKTRGQQVTLRCSPISGHKSVSWYQQVLGQGPQFIFQYYEKEERGRGNFPDRFSARQFPNYSSELNVNALLLGDSALYLCASSGRGQLAGNTIYFGEGSWLTVV.

V gene TRBV19 combines with J gene TRBJ1-2; D is possibly TRBD1 (6 bases). The germline V and J ends were trimmed by 6 bases and 5 bases, with 10 bases remaining between them. This CDR3 is 12 amino acids long. Germline V CDR1 and CDR2: LNHDA, SQIVND (reference sequence). The CDR3: CASREQGYGYTF. The CDR3 region has the DNA TGTGCCAGTAGGGAACAGGGATATGGCTACACCTTC.

The chain employs TRBV19 and TRBJ2-5, with TRBD2 identical over 14 bases. Germline V lookup: CDR1 LNHDA, CDR2 SQIVND (reference sequence). Trimming took 1 base from V and 0 from J; bases not matched to a gene: 4. The CDR3 runs to 18 residues. The CDR3 loop is CASSIARLAGGNQETQYF. The CDR3 DNA reads TGTGCCAGTAGTATAGCCCGACTAGCGGGAGGGAACCAAGAGACCCAGTACTTC.

This clone showed up just once. The chain has TRBV19 and TRBJ2-1; a possible D gene is TRBD2 (6 bases). V was trimmed by 4 bases and J by 1 base, leaving 11 bases between them. This CDR3 has 15 residues. Per the germline V gene, CDR1 is LNHDA and CDR2 is SQIVND (reference sequence). As DNA, the CDR3 is TGTGCCAGTAGTAGGTCCGGGGGATCCTACAATGAGCAGTTCTTC. Its protein is CASSRSGGSYNEQFF. Complete variable domain (other parts from reference TRBV19 and TRBJ2-1): DGGITQSPKYLFRKEGQNVTLSCEQNLNHDAMYWYRQDPGQGLRLIYYSQIVNDFQKGDIAEGYSVSREKKESFPLTVTSAQKNPTAFYLCASSRSGGSYNEQFFGPGTRLTVL.

The rearrangement joins TRBV7-2 to TRBJ2-2; perhaps TRBD1 as D (5 bases). Trimming left V 3 bases short and J 5 bases short, with 16 bases between. Per the germline V gene, CDR1 is SGHTA and CDR2 is FQGNSA. The CDR3 totals 16 residues. CDR3 amino acids: CASSFREAIRTGELFF. The CDR3 DNA follows: TGTGCCAGCAGCTTCAGGGAAGCGATTCGGACCGGGGAGCTGTTTTTT.

This clone has more than one count but fewer than ten. The rearrangement links TRBV27 to TRBJ2-4; 7 bases are shared with TRBD1. Germline CDR1 reads MNHEY; CDR2 reads SMNVEV (reference sequence). This CDR3 has 15 amino acids. V lost 5 bases, J lost 0 bases, and 4 bases stayed unmatched. This chain's CDR3 is CASSGTEVAKNIQYF. CDR3 sequence (DNA): TGTGCCAGCAGTGGGACAGAAGTAGCCAAAAACATTCAGTACTTC.

The chain combines TRBV19 with TRBJ1-4, with 9 bases identical to TRBD1. Unmatched junction bases numbered 7, after V lost 3 bases and J lost 8 bases. Germline loops: CDR1 LNHDA, CDR2 SQIVND (reference sequence). The CDR3 is made up of 15 amino acids. CDR3 protein: CASSMPTGGSEKLFF. Written as DNA, the CDR3 is TGTGCCAGTAGTATGCCGACAGGGGGGAGCGAAAAACTGTTTTTT.

CDR3 in amino acids: CASSLGRGQRDNQPQHF. CDR3 DNA sequence: TGTGCCAGCAGTTTAGGTAGGGGACAGAGGGACAATCAGCCCCAGCATTTT. The chain carries TRBV6-2 or TRBV6-3 and TRBJ1-5, with 7 bases identical to TRBD1. V lost 4 bases and J lost 3; bases outside the gene matches: 12. CDR1 is MNHEY and CDR2 is SVGEGT in the germline V gene. The CDR3 covers 17 residues.

The chain links TRBV29-1 to TRBJ2-7; D remains unclear. The V gene's germline CDR1 is SQVTM and CDR2 ANQGSEA. This CDR3 is 13 amino acids long. Trimming shortened V by 5 bases and J by 0 bases, and 11 bases separated the two germline ends. The CDR3 nucleotides read TGCAGCGTTCGTCTCCGTCTCTCCTACGAGCAGTACTTC. It translates to CSVRLRLSYEQYF.

The V gene is TRBV9, the J gene TRBJ1-1, with a weak D call TRBD1 (5 bases). The germline V gene has CDR1 SGDLS and CDR2 YYNGEE. V gave up 3 bases and J gave up 1 base, with 10 bases separating them. The CDR3 covers 14 residues. CDR3 sequence: CASSAWGGNTEAFF. The CDR3 region has the DNA TGTGCCAGCAGCGCCTGGGGGGGGAACACTGAAGCTTTCTTT.